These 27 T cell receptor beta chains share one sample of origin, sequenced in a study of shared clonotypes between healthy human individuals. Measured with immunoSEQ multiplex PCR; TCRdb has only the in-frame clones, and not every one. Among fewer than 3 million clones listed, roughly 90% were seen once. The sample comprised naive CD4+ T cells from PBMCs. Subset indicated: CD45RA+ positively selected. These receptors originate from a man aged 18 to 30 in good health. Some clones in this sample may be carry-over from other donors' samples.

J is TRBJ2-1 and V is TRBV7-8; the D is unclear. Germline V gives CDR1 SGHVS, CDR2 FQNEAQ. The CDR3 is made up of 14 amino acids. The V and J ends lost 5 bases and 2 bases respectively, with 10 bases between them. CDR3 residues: CASSGLDTYNEQFF. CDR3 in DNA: TGTGCCAGCAGCGGCCTAGATACCTACAATGAGCAGTTCTTC.

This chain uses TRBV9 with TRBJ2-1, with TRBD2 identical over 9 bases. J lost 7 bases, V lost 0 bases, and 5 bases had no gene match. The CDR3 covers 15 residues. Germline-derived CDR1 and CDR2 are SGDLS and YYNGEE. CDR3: CASSVVSGRTNEQFF. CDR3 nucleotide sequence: TGTGCCAGCAGCGTAGTGAGCGGGAGGACGAATGAGCAGTTCTTC.

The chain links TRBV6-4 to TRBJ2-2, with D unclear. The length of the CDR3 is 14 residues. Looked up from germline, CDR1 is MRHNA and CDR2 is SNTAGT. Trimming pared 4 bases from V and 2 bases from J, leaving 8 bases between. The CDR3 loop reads CASSVVPNTGELFF. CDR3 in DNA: TGTGCCAGCAGTGTGGTCCCCAACACCGGGGAGCTGTTTTTT.

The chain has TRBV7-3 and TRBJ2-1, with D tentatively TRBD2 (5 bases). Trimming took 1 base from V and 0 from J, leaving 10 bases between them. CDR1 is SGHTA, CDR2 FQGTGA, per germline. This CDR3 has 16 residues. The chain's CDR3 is CASSLNSAGSYNEQFF. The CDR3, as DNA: TGTGCCAGCAGCTTAAATAGCGCGGGCTCCTACAATGAGCAGTTCTTC.

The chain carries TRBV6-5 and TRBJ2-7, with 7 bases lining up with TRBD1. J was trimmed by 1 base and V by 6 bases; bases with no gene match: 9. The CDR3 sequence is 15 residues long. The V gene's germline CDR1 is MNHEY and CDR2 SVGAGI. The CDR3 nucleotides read TGTGCCAGCAGATTGACAGGGTATACGTCCTACGAGCAGTACTTC. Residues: CASRLTGYTSYEQYF.

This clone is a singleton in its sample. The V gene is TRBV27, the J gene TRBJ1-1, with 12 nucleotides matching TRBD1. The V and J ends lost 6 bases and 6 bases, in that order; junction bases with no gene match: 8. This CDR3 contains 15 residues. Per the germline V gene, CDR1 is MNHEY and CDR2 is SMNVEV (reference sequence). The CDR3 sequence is CASSSRGQGAAEAFF. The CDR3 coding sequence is TGTGCCAGCAGCTCCAGGGGACAGGGGGCTGCTGAAGCTTTCTTT.

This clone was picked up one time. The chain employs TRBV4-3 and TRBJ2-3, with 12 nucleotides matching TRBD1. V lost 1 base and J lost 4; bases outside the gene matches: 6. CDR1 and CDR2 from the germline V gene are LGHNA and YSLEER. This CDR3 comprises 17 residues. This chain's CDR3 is CASSQGRRDRGPDTQYF. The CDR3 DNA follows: TGCGCCAGCAGCCAAGGGCGCCGGGACAGGGGGCCAGATACGCAGTATTTT.

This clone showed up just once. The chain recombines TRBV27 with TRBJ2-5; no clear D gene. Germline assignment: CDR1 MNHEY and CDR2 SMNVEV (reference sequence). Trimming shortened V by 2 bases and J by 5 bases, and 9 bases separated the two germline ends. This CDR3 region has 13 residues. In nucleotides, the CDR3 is TGTGCCAGCAGTTTAAGACCGAGGGAGACCCAGTACTTC. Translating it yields CASSLRPRETQYF.

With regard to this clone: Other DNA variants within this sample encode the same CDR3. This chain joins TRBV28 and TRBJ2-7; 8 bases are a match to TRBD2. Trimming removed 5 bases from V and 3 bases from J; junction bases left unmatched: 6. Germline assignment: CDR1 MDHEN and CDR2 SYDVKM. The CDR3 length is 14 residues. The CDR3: CASSPTSGSYEQYF. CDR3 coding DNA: TGTGCCAGCAGTCCCACTAGCGGCAGCTACGAGCAGTACTTC.

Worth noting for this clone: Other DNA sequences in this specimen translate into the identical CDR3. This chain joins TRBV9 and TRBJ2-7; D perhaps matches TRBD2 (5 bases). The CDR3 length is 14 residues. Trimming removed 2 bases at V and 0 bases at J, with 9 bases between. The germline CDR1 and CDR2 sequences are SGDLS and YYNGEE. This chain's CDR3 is CASSVTSGSYEQYF. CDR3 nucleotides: TGTGCCAGCAGCGTTACCAGCGGCTCCTACGAGCAGTACTTC.

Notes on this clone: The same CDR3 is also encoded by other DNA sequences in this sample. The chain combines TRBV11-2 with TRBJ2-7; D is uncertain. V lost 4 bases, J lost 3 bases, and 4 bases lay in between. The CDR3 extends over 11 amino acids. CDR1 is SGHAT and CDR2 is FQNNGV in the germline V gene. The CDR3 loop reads CASSSLYEQYF. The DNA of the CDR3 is TGTGCCAGCAGCTCTCTCTACGAGCAGTACTTC.

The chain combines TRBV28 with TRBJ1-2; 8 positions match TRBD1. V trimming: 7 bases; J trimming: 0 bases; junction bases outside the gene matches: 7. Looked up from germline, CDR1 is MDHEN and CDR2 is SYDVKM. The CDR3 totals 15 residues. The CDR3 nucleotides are TGTGCCAGCACCTTCTCGGACAGGGCTAACTATGGCTACACCTTC. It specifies CASTFSDRANYGYTF.

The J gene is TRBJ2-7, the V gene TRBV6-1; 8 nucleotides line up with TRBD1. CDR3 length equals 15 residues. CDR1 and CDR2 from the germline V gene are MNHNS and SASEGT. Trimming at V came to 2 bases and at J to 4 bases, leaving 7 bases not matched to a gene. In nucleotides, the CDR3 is TGTGCCAGCAGTGAATCCCCCAGGGGGCTATACGAGCAGTACTTC. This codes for CASSESPRGLYEQYF.

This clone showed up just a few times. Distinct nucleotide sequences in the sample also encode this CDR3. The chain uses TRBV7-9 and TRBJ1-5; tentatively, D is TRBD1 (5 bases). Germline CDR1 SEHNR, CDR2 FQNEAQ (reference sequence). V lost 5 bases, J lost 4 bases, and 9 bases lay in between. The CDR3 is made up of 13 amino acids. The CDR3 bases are TGTGCCAGCAGCCGGGACGGTAATCAGCCCCAGCATTTT. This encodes CASSRDGNQPQHF.

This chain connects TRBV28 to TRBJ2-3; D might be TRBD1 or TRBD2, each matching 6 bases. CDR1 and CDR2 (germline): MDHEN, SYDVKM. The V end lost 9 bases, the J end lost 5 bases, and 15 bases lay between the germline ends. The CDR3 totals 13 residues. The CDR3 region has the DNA TGTGCCAGTGGGGTGGGGGGCAGAGATACGCAGTATTTT. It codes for CASGVGGRDTQYF. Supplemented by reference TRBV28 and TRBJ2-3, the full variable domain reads DVKVTQSSRYLVKRTGEKVFLECVQDMDHENMFWYRQDPGLGLRLIYFSYDVKMKEKGDIPEGYSVSREKKERFSLILESASTNQTSMYLCASGVGGRDTQYFGPGTRLTVL.

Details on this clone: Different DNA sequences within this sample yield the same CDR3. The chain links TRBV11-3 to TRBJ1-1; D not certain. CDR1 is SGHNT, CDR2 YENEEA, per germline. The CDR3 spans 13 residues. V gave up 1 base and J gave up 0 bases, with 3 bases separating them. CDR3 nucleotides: TGTGCCAGCAGCTTAGGGGTGAACACTGAAGCTTTCTTT. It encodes CASSLGVNTEAFF.

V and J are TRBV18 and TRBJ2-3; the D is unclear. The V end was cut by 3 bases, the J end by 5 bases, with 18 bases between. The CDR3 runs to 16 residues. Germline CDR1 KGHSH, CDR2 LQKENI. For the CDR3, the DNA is TGTGCCAGCTCACCCGCAGGCGTAGCCCCAAAAGATACGCAGTATTTT. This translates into CASSPAGVAPKDTQYF.

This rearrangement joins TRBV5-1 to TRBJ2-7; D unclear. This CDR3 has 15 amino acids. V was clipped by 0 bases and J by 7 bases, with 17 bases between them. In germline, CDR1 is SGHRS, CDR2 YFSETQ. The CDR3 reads CASSLGSSDLQEQYF. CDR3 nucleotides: TGCGCCAGCAGCTTGGGGTCATCGGACCTACAGGAGCAGTACTTC.

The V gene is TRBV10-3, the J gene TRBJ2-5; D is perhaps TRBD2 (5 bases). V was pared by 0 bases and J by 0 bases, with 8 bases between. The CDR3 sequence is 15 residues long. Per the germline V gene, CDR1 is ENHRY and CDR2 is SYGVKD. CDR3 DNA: TGTGCCATCAGTGAGTCGCCGGGGAACCAAGAGACCCAGTACTTC. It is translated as CAISESPGNQETQYF.

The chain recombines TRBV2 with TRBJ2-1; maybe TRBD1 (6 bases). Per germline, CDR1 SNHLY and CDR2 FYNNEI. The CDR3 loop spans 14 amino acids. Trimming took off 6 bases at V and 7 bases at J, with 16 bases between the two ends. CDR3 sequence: CASSGYPGANEQFF. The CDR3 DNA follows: TGTGCCAGCAGCGGATACCCAGGGGCTAATGAGCAGTTCTTC.

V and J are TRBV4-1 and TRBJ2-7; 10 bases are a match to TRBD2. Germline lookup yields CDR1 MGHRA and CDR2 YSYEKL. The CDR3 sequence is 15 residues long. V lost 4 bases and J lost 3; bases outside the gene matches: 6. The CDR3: CASSPLSSGSYEQYF. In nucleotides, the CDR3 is TGCGCCAGCAGCCCCTTGTCTAGCGGGAGCTACGAGCAGTACTTC.

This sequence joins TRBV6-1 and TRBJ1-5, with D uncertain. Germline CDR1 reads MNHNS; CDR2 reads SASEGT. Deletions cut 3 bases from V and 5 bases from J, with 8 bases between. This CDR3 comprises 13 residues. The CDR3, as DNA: TGTGCCAGCAGTGAGACACCCCATCAGCCCCAGCATTTT. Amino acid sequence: CASSETPHQPQHF.

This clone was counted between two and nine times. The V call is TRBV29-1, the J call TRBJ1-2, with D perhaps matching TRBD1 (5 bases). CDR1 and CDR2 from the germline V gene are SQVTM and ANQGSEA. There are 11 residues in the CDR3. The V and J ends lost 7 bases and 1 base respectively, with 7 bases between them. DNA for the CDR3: TGCAGCGCGGGGGGTAACTATGGCTACACCTTC. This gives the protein CSAGGNYGYTF.

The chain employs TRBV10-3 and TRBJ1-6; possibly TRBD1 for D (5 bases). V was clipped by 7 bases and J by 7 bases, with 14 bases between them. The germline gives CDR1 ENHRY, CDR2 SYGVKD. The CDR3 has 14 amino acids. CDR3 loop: CAITRDVRNSPLHF. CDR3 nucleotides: TGTGCCATCACCCGGGACGTTCGGAATTCACCCCTCCACTTT.

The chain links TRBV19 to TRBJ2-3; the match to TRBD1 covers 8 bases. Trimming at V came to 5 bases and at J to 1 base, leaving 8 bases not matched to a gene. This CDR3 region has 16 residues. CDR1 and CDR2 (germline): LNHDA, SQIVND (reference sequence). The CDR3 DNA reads TGTGCCAGTAGTCTGGCAGGGACAGGTGGCACAGATACGCAGTATTTT. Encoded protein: CASSLAGTGGTDTQYF.

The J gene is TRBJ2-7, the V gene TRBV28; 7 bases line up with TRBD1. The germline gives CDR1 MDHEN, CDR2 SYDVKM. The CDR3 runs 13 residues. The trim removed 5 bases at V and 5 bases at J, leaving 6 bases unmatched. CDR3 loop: CASSAGTVDEQYF. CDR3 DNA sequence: TGTGCCAGCAGTGCCGGGACAGTGGACGAGCAGTACTTC.

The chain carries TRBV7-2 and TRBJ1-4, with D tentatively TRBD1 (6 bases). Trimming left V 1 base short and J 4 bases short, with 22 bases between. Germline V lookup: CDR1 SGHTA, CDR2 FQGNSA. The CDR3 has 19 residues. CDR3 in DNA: TGTGCCAGCAGCTTAGGTGTAGGGGGGCGGAAGAGTATTAATGAAAAACTGTTTTTT. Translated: CASSLGVGGRKSINEKLFF.